This TCR beta chain was recovered during a study of T cell clonotyping in hematopoietic cell transplantation. Findings and caveats of the study: Pathologically expanded recipient clonotypes increased progressively from day 30 to day 180 as diversity fell. Graft donor and pretransplant recipient Inverse Simpson Index values predicted broader posttransplant TCR diversity. Without cell sorting, CD4 versus CD8 contributions remain unresolved.

Clones were sequenced by immunoSEQ multiplex PCR, and TCRdb holds only the in-frame ones, with some missing. Here the sample spans approximately 22,000 clones, 90% being singletons. The ends lost 5 bases at V and 4 bases at J; junction bases unmatched: 8. Germline CDR1 and CDR2: MNHEY and SVGAGI. The CDR3 loop spans 15 amino acids. This sample's time point: recipient sample about 28 days before transplant, after cytoreduction. As for this clone: The antigen remains undetermined.

The sequence came from a young man with biphenotypic leukemia. Some clones in this sample may be carry-over from other donors' samples. This specimen consisted of peripheral blood mononuclear cells, obtained before stem cell transplant. The rearrangement uses TRBV6-5 and TRBJ1-3; TRBD1 matches at 7 bases. The CDR3 spells CASSPDREIGNTIYF. CDR3 sequence (DNA): TGTGCCAGCAGTCCCGACAGGGAGATCGGAAACACCATATATTTT.